One sample yielded the 10 T cell receptor beta chains listed below, sequenced in a study of cytomegalovirus exposure and HLA in healthy donors. PCR was performed using 60 Vbeta and 13 Jbeta primers. The repertoire was sequenced with immunoSEQ multiplex PCR; TCRdb's copy has only in-frame clones and lacks some. This table holds some 120,000 clones, around 72% found once. Source material: PBMCs. All receptors come from a woman in her 40s in good health and CMV-seropositive.

A note on this clone: Other DNA sequences within the sample encode an identical CDR3. The V call is TRBV29-1, the J call TRBJ1-1, with no clear D. The germline V gene encodes CDR1 SQVTM and CDR2 ANQGSEA. This CDR3 contains 12 residues. Trimming pared 7 bases from V and 2 bases from J, leaving 11 bases between. The CDR3, as DNA: TGCAGCGGAGGCCGAGCTAACACTGAAGCTTTCTTT. Amino acids: CSGGRANTEAFF.

The chain employs TRBV7-6 and TRBJ1-1; weak D call: TRBD1 (5 bases). Germline V gives CDR1 SGHVS, CDR2 FNYEAQ. CDR3 size: 15 residues. V lost 0 bases and J lost 5, with 13 bases in between. CDR3 DNA: TGTGCCAGCAGCTTAGCGGTGGGCGGGGGAACTGAAGCTTTCTTT. Translating gives CASSLAVGGGTEAFF.

The V call is TRBV5-1, the J call TRBJ1-2; 7 bases line up with TRBD1. The trim removed 0 bases at V and 8 bases at J, leaving 4 bases unmatched. The germline CDR1 and CDR2 sequences are SGHRS and YFSETQ. CDR3 size: 13 residues. CDR3: CASSLAQGDGYTF. In DNA form, the CDR3 reads TGCGCCAGCAGCTTGGCCCAGGGGGACGGCTACACCTTC.

This rearrangement joins TRBV6-5 to TRBJ1-1; 7 bases map to TRBD1. Germline CDR1 MNHEY, CDR2 SVGAGI. J was trimmed by 6 bases and V by 4 bases; bases with no gene match: 2. This CDR3 is 12 amino acids long. The CDR3 coding sequence is TGTGCCAGCAGTTCGGGGACAGCTGAAGCTTTCTTT. Its protein is CASSSGTAEAFF.

This chain connects TRBV6-5 to TRBJ1-5; D is uncertain. Germline CDR1 and CDR2: MNHEY and SVGAGI. The CDR3 covers 16 residues. V was shortened by 4 bases and J by 3 bases, with 16 bases between the two germline ends. This CDR3 reads CASSSLRGEANQPQHF. CDR3 bases: TGTGCCAGCAGTTCCCTCAGAGGAGAAGCCAATCAGCCCCAGCATTTT.

This clone showed up just a few times. V usage is TRBV4-3 and J usage is TRBJ2-3, with 7 bases aligning to TRBD1. Trimming took 1 base from V and 7 from J; bases not matched to a gene: 2. Germline CDR1 reads LGHNA; CDR2 reads YSLEER. The CDR3 has 13 residues. As DNA, the CDR3 is TGCGCCAGCAGCCAAGCCAGGGGGTATACGCAGTATTTT. Amino acids: CASSQARGYTQYF.

This chain uses TRBV9 with TRBJ2-7; 8 bases map to TRBD1. Per germline, CDR1 SGDLS and CDR2 YYNGEE. The CDR3 runs to 14 residues. V gave up 2 bases and J gave up 5 bases; unmatched junction bases: 6. The CDR3 protein is CASSVTGGPDEQYF. In DNA, the CDR3 is TGTGCCAGCAGCGTCACAGGGGGTCCGGACGAGCAGTACTTC.

This clone was observed once. This chain joins TRBV11-2 and TRBJ2-1, with a possible D match to TRBD2 (7 bases). This CDR3 is built from 15 residues. Germline CDR1 reads SGHAT; CDR2 reads FQNNGV. V dropped 5 bases and J dropped 6 bases, with 17 bases sitting between them. CDR3 DNA sequence: TGTGCCAGCAGCCCCTTGGGGGGGGCCACCAATGAGCAGTTCTTC. Its translation is CASSPLGGATNEQFF.

The chain has TRBV7-9 and TRBJ2-1; 9 bases fit TRBD1. The CDR3 extends over 13 amino acids. Germline CDR1 and CDR2: SEHNR and FQNEAQ (reference sequence). The junction had 6 bases not matched to a gene; V was cut back by 5 bases and J by 10 bases. CDR3 DNA sequence: TGTGCCAGCAGCCCAGGGACAGGGCCCGAGCAGTTCTTC. As protein: CASSPGTGPEQFF.

The rearrangement joins TRBV4-2 to TRBJ2-2, with 9 bases aligning to TRBD1. There are 18 residues in the CDR3. CDR1 and CDR2 (germline): LGHNA, YNFKEQ. The V and J ends lost 3 bases and 5 bases, in that order; junction bases with no gene match: 13. The CDR3 spells CASSQDRDWTGETGELFF. The DNA of the CDR3 is TGTGCCAGCAGCCAGGACCGTGACTGGACAGGGGAAACCGGGGAGCTGTTTTTT.